Presented here are 13 T cell receptor beta chains from one specimen sequenced in a study of CD8 T cells in Susac syndrome. Reverse transcription of about 0.5 to 1 ug RNA was carried out with random hexamers. TCRdb called the immunoSEQ multiplex PCR reads again in MiXCR, with one record for every CDR3 protein. The sample lists 250,000 to 300,000 distinct CDR3 sequences, approximately 85% occurring once. Sequenced material: CD8+ T cells from PBMCs. These receptors originate from a human donor with multiple sclerosis.

The chain links TRBV4-1 to TRBJ2-3; weak D call: TRBD2 (6 bases). V dropped 3 bases and J dropped 6 bases, with 13 bases sitting between them. The CDR3 consists of 14 residues. Per germline, CDR1 MGHRA and CDR2 YSYEKL. The CDR3 DNA is TGCGCCAGCAGCCACCTTAGCGGAGGGGATACGCAGTATTTT. Its translation is CASSHLSGGDTQYF.

J is TRBJ1-1 and V is TRBV20-1; D remains ambiguous. V was trimmed by 4 bases and J by 1 base, leaving 13 bases between them. Germline V CDR1 and CDR2: DFQATT, SNEGSKA (reference sequence). The CDR3 has 14 residues. As DNA, the CDR3 is TGCAGTGCTACACAGCTCATCAAGAACACTGAAGCTTTCTTT. Residues: CSATQLIKNTEAFF.

The chain has TRBV4-3 and TRBJ2-1; 9 nucleotides line up with TRBD2. Germline V gene data show CDR1 as LGHNA and CDR2 as YSLEER. The length of the CDR3 is 18 residues. V lost 1 base to trimming and J lost 0 bases; unmatched junction nucleotides: 7. The CDR3: CASSQVYAGGSSYNEQFF. CDR3 nucleotides: TGCGCCAGCAGCCAAGTATATGCGGGAGGGAGCTCCTACAATGAGCAGTTCTTC.

The chain couples TRBV27 to TRBJ2-1, with D hard to call. The CDR3 runs to 17 residues. Trimming pared 6 bases from V and 2 bases from J, leaving 20 bases between. The germline gives CDR1 MNHEY, CDR2 SMNVEV (reference sequence). The CDR3 bases are TGTGCCAGCAGCTTCGCAATGCCAATCACACCCTACAATGAGCAGTTCTTC. Translated, it gives CASSFAMPITPYNEQFF.

The chain has TRBV2 and TRBJ1-1; TRBD1 aligns across 9 bases. The CDR3 has 14 residues. Germline trimming cut 5 bases from V and 3 bases from J; bases unmatched to any gene: 4. Germline CDR1 is SNHLY and CDR2 is FYNNEI. CDR3 loop: CASSTDRGYTEAFF. For the CDR3, the DNA is TGTGCCAGCAGTACGGACAGGGGTTACACTGAAGCTTTCTTT.

This sequence joins TRBV28 and TRBJ1-2; D is possibly TRBD1 (5 bases). Per germline, CDR1 MDHEN and CDR2 SYDVKM. Trimming took off 3 bases at V and 6 bases at J, with 11 bases between the two ends. The CDR3 runs 13 residues. The CDR3 protein is CASSLGLSDGYTF. DNA of the CDR3: TGTGCCAGCAGTTTGGGGCTTAGTGATGGCTACACCTTC.

The CDR3 spells CASSLGDSTDTQYF. DNA of the CDR3: TGTGCCAGCAGTTTAGGCGACAGCACAGATACGCAGTATTTT. The V gene is TRBV12-3 or TRBV12-4, the J gene TRBJ2-3, with unresolved D. The CDR3 totals 14 residues. V lost 1 base to trimming and J lost 0 bases, with 5 bases between them.

The genes are TRBV29-1 and TRBJ2-2; either TRBD1 or TRBD2 may supply D (5 bases each). V lost 6 bases and J lost 1, with 15 bases in between. This CDR3 has 15 residues. Germline lookup yields CDR1 SQVTM and CDR2 ANQGSEA. The CDR3 region is CSVVSGRKNTGELFF. CDR3 coding DNA: TGCAGCGTGGTATCGGGACGTAAGAACACCGGGGAGCTGTTTTTT.

The chain carries TRBV27 and TRBJ2-1, with 7 bases aligning to TRBD2. The length of the CDR3 is 14 residues. After removal of 5 bases from V and 7 bases from J, the junction contained 8 bases not matched to a gene. Germline V gives CDR1 MNHEY, CDR2 SMNVEV (reference sequence). The CDR3: CASSPGLNTNEQFF. DNA of the CDR3: TGTGCCAGCAGTCCGGGACTAAACACGAATGAGCAGTTCTTC.

The J gene is TRBJ1-1, the V gene TRBV20-1; 9 nucleotides match TRBD1. The germline gives CDR1 DFQATT, CDR2 SNEGSKA (reference sequence). The V segment lost 0 bases and the J segment 3 bases; nucleotides outside the gene matches: 2. The CDR3 runs to 14 residues. The CDR3 loop reads CSARDGDRDTEAFF. The CDR3 DNA reads TGCAGTGCTAGAGATGGGGACAGGGACACTGAAGCTTTCTTT.

Details on this clonotype: An end of the junction differs from the germline gene, which may be a read error. The gene calls are TRBV15 and TRBJ1-4; D remains unclear. The CDR3 is 17 residues long. Germline CDR1 LNHNV, CDR2 YYDKDF (reference sequence). The CDR3 protein is CASSRPGRAGTNEKLFF. CDR3 nucleotides: TGTGCCTCCAGCAGACCTGGGAGGGCGGGAACTAATGAAAAACTGTTTTTT.

This chain joins TRBV19 and TRBJ1-5; D ambiguous. V dropped 5 bases and J dropped 5 bases, with 19 bases sitting between them. The CDR3 is 16 residues long. The germline gives CDR1 LNHDA, CDR2 SQIVND (reference sequence). This CDR3 reads CASSGYRVFAYQPQHF. The DNA for the CDR3 is TGTGCCAGTAGTGGGTACCGGGTTTTCGCCTATCAGCCCCAGCATTTT.

The table lists this clonotype with a count of one. The rearrangement links TRBV7-9 to TRBJ2-1; TRBD2 is a possible D gene (5 bases). CDR3 length: 14 amino acids. Deletions cut 4 bases from V and 8 bases from J, with 15 bases between. Germline loops: CDR1 SEHNR, CDR2 FQNEAQ (reference sequence). The CDR3 coding sequence is TGTGCCAGCAGCTCCCAGACTGGAGCGGATGAGCAGTTCTTC. This codes for CASSSQTGADEQFF.